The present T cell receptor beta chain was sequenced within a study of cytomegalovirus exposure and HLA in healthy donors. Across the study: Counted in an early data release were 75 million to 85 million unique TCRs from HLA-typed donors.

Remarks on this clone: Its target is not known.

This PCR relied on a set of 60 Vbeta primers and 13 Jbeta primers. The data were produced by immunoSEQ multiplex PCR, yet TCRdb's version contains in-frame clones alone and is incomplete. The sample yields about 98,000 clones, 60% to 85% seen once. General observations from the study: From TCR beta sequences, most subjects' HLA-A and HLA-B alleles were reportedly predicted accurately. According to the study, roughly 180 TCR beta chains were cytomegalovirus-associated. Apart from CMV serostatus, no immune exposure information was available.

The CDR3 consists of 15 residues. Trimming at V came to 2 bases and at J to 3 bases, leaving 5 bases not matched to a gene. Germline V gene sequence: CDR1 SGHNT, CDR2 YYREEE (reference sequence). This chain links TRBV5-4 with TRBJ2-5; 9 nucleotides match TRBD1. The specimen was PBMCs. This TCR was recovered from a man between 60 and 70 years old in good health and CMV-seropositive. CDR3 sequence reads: CASSFIDRGKETQYF. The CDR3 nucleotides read TGTGCCAGCAGCTTCATTGACAGGGGGAAAGAGACCCAGTACTTC.